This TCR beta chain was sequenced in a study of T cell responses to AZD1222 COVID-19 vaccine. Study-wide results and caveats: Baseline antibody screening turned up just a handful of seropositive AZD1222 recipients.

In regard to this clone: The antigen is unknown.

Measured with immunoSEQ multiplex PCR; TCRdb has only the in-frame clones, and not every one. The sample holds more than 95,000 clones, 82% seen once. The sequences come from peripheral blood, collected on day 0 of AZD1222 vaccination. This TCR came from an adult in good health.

CDR3 DNA sequence: TGCGCCAGCAGCCAAGTCCCGGGGCCCTCCTACAATGAGCAGTTCTTC. Translating it yields CASSQVPGPSYNEQFF. The chain employs TRBV4-3 and TRBJ2-1; D could derive from TRBD1 or TRBD2 (5 bases each). The V end lost 1 base, the J end lost 0 bases, and 10 bases lay between the germline ends. CDR3 length equals 16 residues. Per germline, CDR1 LGHNA and CDR2 YSLEER.